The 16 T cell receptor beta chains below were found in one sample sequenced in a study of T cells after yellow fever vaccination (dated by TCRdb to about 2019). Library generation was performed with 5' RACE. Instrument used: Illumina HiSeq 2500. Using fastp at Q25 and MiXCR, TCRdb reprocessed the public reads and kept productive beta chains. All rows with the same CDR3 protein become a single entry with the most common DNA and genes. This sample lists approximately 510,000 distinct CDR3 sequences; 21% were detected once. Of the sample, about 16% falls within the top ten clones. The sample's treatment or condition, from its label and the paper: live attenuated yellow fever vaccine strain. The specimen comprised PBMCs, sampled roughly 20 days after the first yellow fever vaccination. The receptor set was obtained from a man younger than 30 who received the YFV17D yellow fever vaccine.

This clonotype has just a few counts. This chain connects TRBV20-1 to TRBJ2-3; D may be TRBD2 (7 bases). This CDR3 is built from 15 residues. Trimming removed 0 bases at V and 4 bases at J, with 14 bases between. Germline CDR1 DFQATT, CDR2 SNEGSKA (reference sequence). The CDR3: CSARDLGGAPDTQYF. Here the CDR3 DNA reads TGCAGTGCTAGAGATCTGGGGGGGGCCCCAGATACGCAGTATTTT.

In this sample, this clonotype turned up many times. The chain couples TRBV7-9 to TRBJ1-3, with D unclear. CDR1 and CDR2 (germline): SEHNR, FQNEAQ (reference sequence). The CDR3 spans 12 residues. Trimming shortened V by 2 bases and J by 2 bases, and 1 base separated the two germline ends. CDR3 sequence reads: CASSLTGNTIYF. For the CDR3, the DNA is TGTGCCAGCAGCTTAACTGGAAACACCATATATTTT. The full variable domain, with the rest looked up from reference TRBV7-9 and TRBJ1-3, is DTGVSQNPRHKITKRGQNVTFRCDPISEHNRLYWYRQTLGQGPEFLTYFQNEAQLEKSRLLSDRFSAERPKGSFSTLEIQRTEQGDSAMYLCASSLTGNTIYFGEGSWLTVV.

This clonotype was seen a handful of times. This CDR3 is CASALGGAAEAFF. CDR3 nucleotides: TGTGCCAGCGCCCTTGGGGGGGCGGCTGAAGCTTTCTTT. This sequence joins TRBV12-3 or TRBV12-4 and TRBJ1-1; D might be TRBD1 (6 bases). CDR3 size: 13 residues. V was shortened by 8 bases and J by 6 bases, with 16 bases between the two germline ends.

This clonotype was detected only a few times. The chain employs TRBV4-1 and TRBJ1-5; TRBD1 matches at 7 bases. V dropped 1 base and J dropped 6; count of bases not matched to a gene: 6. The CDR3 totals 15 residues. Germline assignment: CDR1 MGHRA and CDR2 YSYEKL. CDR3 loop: CASSQAGAGGQPQHF. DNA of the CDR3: TGCGCCAGCAGCCAAGCAGGGGCAGGGGGTCAGCCCCAGCATTTT.

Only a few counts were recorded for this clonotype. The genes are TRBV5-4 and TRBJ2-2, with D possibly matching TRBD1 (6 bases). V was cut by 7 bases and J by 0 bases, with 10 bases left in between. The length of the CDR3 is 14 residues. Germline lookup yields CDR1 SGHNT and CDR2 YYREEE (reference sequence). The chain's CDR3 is CASSQGSNTGELFF. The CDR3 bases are TGTGCCAGCTCGCAGGGGTCGAACACCGGGGAGCTGTTTTTT.

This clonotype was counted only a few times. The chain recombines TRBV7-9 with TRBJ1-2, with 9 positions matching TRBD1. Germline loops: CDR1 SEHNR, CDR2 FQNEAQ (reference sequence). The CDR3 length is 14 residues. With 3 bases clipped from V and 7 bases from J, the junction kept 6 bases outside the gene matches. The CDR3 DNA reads TGTGCCAGCAGCTTCGGACAGGGGATTTCTGGCTACACCTTC. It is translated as CASSFGQGISGYTF.

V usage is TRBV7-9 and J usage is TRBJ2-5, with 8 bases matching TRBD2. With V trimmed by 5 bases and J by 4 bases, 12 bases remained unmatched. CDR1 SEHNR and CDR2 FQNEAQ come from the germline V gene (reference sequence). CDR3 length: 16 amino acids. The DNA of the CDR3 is TGTGCCAGCAGCCCGCCCGTCGGGGGGGCCAGAGAGACCCAGTACTTC. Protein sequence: CASSPPVGGARETQYF.

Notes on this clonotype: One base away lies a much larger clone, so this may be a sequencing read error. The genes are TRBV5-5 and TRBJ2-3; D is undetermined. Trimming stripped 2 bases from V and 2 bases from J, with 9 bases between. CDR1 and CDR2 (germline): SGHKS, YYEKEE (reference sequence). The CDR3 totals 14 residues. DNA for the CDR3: TGTGCCAGCAGCTTAGCCGGGTTCACAGATACGCAGTATTTT. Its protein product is CASSLAGFTDTQYF.

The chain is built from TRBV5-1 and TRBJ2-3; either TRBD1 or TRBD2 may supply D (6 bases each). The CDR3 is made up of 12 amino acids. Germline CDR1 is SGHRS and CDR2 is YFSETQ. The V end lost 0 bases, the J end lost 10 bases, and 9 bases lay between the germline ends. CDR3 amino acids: CASSLEGGPQYF. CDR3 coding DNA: TGCGCCAGCAGCTTGGAAGGGGGGCCGCAGTATTTT.

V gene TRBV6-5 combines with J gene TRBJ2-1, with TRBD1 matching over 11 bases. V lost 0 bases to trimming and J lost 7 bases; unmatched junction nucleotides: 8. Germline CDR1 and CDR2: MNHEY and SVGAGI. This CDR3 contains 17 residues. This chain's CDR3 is CASSYSISDRGQNEQFF. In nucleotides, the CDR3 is TGTGCCAGCAGTTACTCGATTTCGGACAGGGGGCAGAATGAGCAGTTCTTC.

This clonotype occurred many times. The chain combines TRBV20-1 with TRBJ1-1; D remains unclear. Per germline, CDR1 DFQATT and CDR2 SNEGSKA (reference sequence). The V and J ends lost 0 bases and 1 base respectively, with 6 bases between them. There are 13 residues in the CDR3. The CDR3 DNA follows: TGCAGTGCTAGAGACAGGAGGAACACTGAAGCTTTCTTT. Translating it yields CSARDRRNTEAFF.

The CDR3 protein is CASRRGRVETQYF. CDR3 sequence (DNA): TGTGCCAGCAGGAGGGGGCGCGTTGAGACCCAGTACTTC. This sequence joins TRBV7-9 and TRBJ2-5; the match to TRBD1 covers 7 bases. From germline, CDR1 is SEHNR and CDR2 FQNEAQ (reference sequence). After removal of 6 bases from V and 5 bases from J, the junction contained 6 bases not matched to a gene. The CDR3 runs to 13 residues.

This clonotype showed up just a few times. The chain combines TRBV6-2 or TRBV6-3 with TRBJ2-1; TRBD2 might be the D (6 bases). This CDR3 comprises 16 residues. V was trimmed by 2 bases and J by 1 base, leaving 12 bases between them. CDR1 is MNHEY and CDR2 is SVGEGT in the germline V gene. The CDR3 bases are TGTGCCAGCAGTTACGTCGGGACTCCATCCTACAATGAGCAGTTCTTC. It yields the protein CASSYVGTPSYNEQFF.

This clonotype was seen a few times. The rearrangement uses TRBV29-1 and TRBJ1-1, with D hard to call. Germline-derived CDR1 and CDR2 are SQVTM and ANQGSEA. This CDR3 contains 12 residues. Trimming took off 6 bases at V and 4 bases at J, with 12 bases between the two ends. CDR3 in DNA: TGCAGCGTCGCTAAGGGAGGCACTGAAGCTTTCTTT. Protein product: CSVAKGGTEAFF. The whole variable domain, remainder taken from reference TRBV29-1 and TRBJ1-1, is SAVISQKPSRDICQRGTSLTIQCQVDSQVTMMFWYRQQPGQSLTLIATANQGSEATYESGFVIDKFPISRPNLTFSTLTVSNMSPEDSSIYLCSVAKGGTEAFFGQGTRLTVV.

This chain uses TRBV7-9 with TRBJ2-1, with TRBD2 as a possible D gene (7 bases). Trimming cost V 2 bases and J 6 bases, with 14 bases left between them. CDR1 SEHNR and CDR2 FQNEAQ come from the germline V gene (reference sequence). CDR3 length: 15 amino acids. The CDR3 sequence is CASSLRGAPGNEQFF. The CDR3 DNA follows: TGTGCCAGCAGCTTACGGGGGGCCCCCGGCAATGAGCAGTTCTTC.

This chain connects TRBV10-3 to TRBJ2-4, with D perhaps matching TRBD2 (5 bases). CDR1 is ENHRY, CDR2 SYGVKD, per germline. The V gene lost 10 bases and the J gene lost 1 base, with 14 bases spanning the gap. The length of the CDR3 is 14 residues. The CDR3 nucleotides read TGTGCCACGGAGGTCGGTGGGGCCAAAAACATTCAGTACTTC. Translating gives CATEVGGAKNIQYF.